This TCR beta chain was captured in a study of OX40 agonist ivuxolimab in advanced cancers. Looking at the study overall: Patients received ivuxolimab, an agonistic anti-OX40 (CD134) antibody. The study's findings and limits: With doses of 0.1 to 3.0 mg/kg, CD4+ and CD8+ blood T cells had undergone clonal expansion by week 6. Some nonresponders also had low normalized T-cell clonal expansion.

Comments on this clone: Antigen: not known.

V dropped 4 bases and J dropped 9; count of bases not matched to a gene: 12. The CDR3 loop spans 15 amino acids. Germline loops: CDR1 SGHTA, CDR2 FQGNSA. Here immunoSEQ multiplex PCR was the method, and the copy in TCRdb shows in-frame clones only, minus some. In the table there are 22,000 or so clones, around 78% of which are singletons. The TCR was taken from an adult with an advanced solid tumor such as melanoma, head and neck, liver or kidney cancer. The specimen comprised CD4+ or CD8+ T cells sorted from blood, sampled in a trial of the OX40 agonist ivuxolimab. The V gene is TRBV7-2, the J gene TRBJ2-1, with TRBD1 matching 7 bases. The CDR3 DNA follows: TGTGCCAGCAGCTCAACGACAGGGCCTATTGGTGAGCAGTTCTTC. It is translated as CASSSTTGPIGEQFF. The whole variable domain, filled in from reference TRBV7-2 and TRBJ2-1, reads GAGVSQSPSNKVTEKGKDVELRCDPISGHTALYWYRQSLGQGLEFLIYFQGNSAPDKSGLPSDRFSAERTGGSVSTLTIQRTQQEDSAVYLCASSSTTGPIGEQFFGPGTRLTVL.